This T cell receptor (beta chain) is from a study of regulatory T cells in long-lasting Graves disease. Germline V gene lookup returns CDR1 SNHLY and CDR2 FYNNEI. V was pared by 11 bases and J by 3 bases, with 14 bases between. The CDR3 extends over 13 amino acids. Study outcomes and limitations: Persistent disease exhibited a predilection for TRBV28, TRBJ1-2 and TRBJ2-5.

Regarding this clonotype: Its antigen is as yet unknown.

The time point was: persistent/refractory GD, antithyroid drugs over 5 years with positive TRAb. Following extraction of RNA from PBMCs, that RNA was used to make the TCR library. iRepertoire HTBI primers and Arm-PCR of CDR3 regions built TCR beta libraries. Each CDR3 protein gets one entry after TCRdb re-called the multiplex PCR reads with MiXCR. Seen here are over 300,000 distinct CDR3 sequences, roughly 21% observed once, and the top ten hold 25% to 30%. The V gene is TRBV2, the J gene TRBJ2-1; D ambiguous. This receptor was obtained from a female donor with Graves disease. This specimen consisted of peripheral blood mononuclear cells (PBMCs), obtained when the disease was refractory, from a patient treated with antithyroid drugs. The CDR3: CASNVRFYNEQFF. CDR3 nucleotide sequence: TGTGCCTCGAACGTTCGGTTCTACAATGAGCAGTTCTTC.